The rows below give T cell receptor beta chains drawn from one sample of a study of blood T cell repertoires in COVID-19. Assay: immunoSEQ multiplex PCR; the TCRdb copy retains only in-frame clones and omits some. The data hold roughly 100,000 clones, with over 85% observed a single time. The sample consisted of peripheral blood. The receptors stem from an elderly woman in a cohort sampled during active COVID-19. Each CDR3 is given with its conserved first and last residue. A D gene is named only where the DNA matches it firmly. Expanded clones are given a class, and other clones once, few, many or no size at all.

abundance	v_gene	d_gene	j_gene	CDR3aa	CDR3nt
-	TRBV5-1	-	TRBJ2-1	CASSLATQRGNEQFF	TGCGCCAGCAGCTTGGCCACACAAAGGGGCAATGAGCAGTTCTTC
-	TRBV25-1	TRBD1	TRBJ1-5	CASSGGDRVGQPQHF	TGTGCCAGCAGTGGGGGGGACAGGGTCGGGCAGCCCCAGCATTTT
-	TRBV5-4	-	TRBJ2-1	CASSLDVVNEQFF	TGTGCCAGCAGCTTGGACGTAGTAAATGAGCAGTTCTTC
-	TRBV12-3/TRBV12-4	TRBD1	TRBJ2-1	CASSSDRAQFF	TGTGCCAGCAGTTCCGACAGGGCGCAGTTCTTC
-	TRBV9	-	TRBJ1-6	CASSWGEGAPLHF	TGTGCCAGCAGCTGGGGCGAAGGGGCACCCCTCCACTTT
-	TRBV5-4	TRBD1	TRBJ2-1	CASTSGGGAYNEQFF	TGTGCCAGCACCTCAGGGGGTGGGGCCTACAATGAGCAGTTCTTC
-	TRBV25-1	TRBD1	TRBJ1-5	CASRGSGTGDNQPQHF	TGTGCCAGCAGGGGGTCCGGGACAGGCGACAATCAGCCCCAGCATTTT
-	TRBV9	-	TRBJ2-1	CASSVSLGRDNEQFF	TGTGCCAGCAGCGTATCTTTAGGGCGGGACAATGAGCAGTTCTTC
-	TRBV13	TRBD2	TRBJ2-5	CASSLAGTRGGTQYF	TGTGCCAGCAGCCTGGCCGGGACTAGAGGCGGTACCCAGTACTTC
-	TRBV5-1	TRBD1	TRBJ2-6	CASSLARGQGGIGANVLTF	TGCGCCAGCAGCTTGGCCAGGGGACAGGGGGGAATTGGGGCCAACGTCCTGACTTTC
-	TRBV2	-	TRBJ2-1	CASSEGGELEQFF	TGTGCCAGCAGTGAAGGCGGGGAACTAGAGCAGTTCTTC
-	TRBV19	-	TRBJ2-5	CASSRYLGGTQYF	TGTGCCAGTAGCCGATACTTGGGGGGGACCCAGTACTTC
-	TRBV15	-	TRBJ2-7	CATSRRNYEQYF	TGTGCCACCAGCAGGAGGAACTACGAGCAGTACTTC
-	TRBV2	-	TRBJ2-7	CASSLREQRTTYEQYF	TGTGCCAGCAGCCTGCGGGAACAGAGGACGACCTACGAGCAGTACTTC
-	TRBV14	TRBD2	TRBJ2-1	CASSQETSGLYSNEQFF	TGTGCCAGCAGCCAAGAAACTAGCGGACTATACTCGAATGAGCAGTTCTTC
-	TRBV7-4	-	TRBJ2-1	CASSFRRAVRNEQFF	TGTGCCAGCAGCTTCCGGCGGGCCGTCCGAAATGAGCAGTTCTTC
-	TRBV7-2	-	TRBJ2-2	CASSLRQGSTGELFF	TGTGCCAGCAGCTTAAGGCAGGGGAGCACCGGGGAGCTGTTTTTT
-	TRBV11-3	TRBD1	TRBJ2-3	CASSLGTGRQGPTDTQYF	TGTGCCAGCAGCTTAGGGACTGGACGACAGGGCCCCACAGATACGCAGTATTTT
-	TRBV7-7	TRBD1	TRBJ2-1	CASSLYRGGNEQFF	TGTGCTAGCAGCTTGTACAGGGGTGGCAATGAGCAGTTCTTC
-	TRBV19	TRBD2	TRBJ2-5	CASSIASGSIRRTLQETQYF	TGTGCCAGTAGTATTGCTAGCGGGAGTATTCGGCGAACCTTACAAGAGACCCAGTACTTC
-	TRBV5-6	-	TRBJ2-7	CASSSSGFYEQYF	TGTGCCAGCAGCTCAAGCGGGTTCTACGAGCAGTACTTC
-	TRBV20-1	TRBD1	TRBJ1-2	CSASQGAGRVGGYTF	TGCAGTGCTAGTCAGGGGGCAGGTCGAGTAGGGGGCTACACCTTC
-	TRBV7-8	TRBD2	TRBJ2-1	CASSSASLAGQFF	TGTGCCAGCAGTTCCGCTTCCCTAGCGGGGCAGTTCTTC
-	TRBV7-9	-	TRBJ1-5	CASSLDRDQPQHF	TGTGCCAGCAGCTTAGACCGAGATCAGCCCCAGCATTTT
-	TRBV5-3	-	TRBJ2-7	CARSSSPSTVFWGVYEQYF	TGTGCCAGAAGCTCGTCACCCTCGACAGTCTTTTGGGGGGTTTACGAGCAGTACTTC
-	TRBV19	TRBD1	TRBJ2-2	CASRQGWTGGELFF	TGTGCCAGCAGACAGGGATGGACCGGTGGGGAGCTGTTTTTT
-	TRBV30	TRBD1	TRBJ1-1	CAWGTDRMNTEAFF	TGTGCCTGGGGGACGGACAGGATGAACACTGAAGCTTTCTTT
-	TRBV9	TRBD1	TRBJ2-3	CASSGLTGSPTDTQYF	TGTGCCAGCAGCGGATTGACAGGGTCCCCCACAGATACGCAGTATTTT
-	TRBV19	TRBD2	TRBJ2-1	CASQTLSGRAYNEQFF	TGTGCCAGTCAAACCCTTAGCGGGAGGGCCTACAATGAGCAGTTCTTC
-	TRBV3-1/TRBV3-2	-	TRBJ2-2	CASSHASGNTGELFF	TGTGCCAGCAGCCACGCTTCGGGAAACACCGGGGAGCTGTTTTTT
-	TRBV27	TRBD1	TRBJ2-5	CASSLDRGQETQYF	TGTGCCAGCAGTCTTGACAGGGGCCAAGAGACCCAGTACTTC
-	TRBV7-9	-	TRBJ1-2	CASSLLGGYGYTF	TGTGCCAGCAGCTTGTTGGGGGGCTATGGCTACACCTTC
-	TRBV7-3	TRBD2	TRBJ2-1	CASSPSGLAIEQFF	TGTGCCAGCAGCCCTTCGGGACTAGCAATTGAGCAGTTCTTC
-	TRBV3-1/TRBV3-2	-	TRBJ2-7	CASSSGPMIEQYF	TGTGCCAGCAGTTCTGGCCCCATGATCGAGCAGTACTTC
few	TRBV28	-	TRBJ2-5	CASSLVGTHTKAQYF	TGTGCCAGCAGTTTAGTGGGGACACACACGAAGGCCCAGTACTTC
-	TRBV30	-	TRBJ2-1	CAWNVGLPYNEQFF	TGTGCCTGGAACGTCGGACTACCCTACAATGAGCAGTTCTTC
few	TRBV2	TRBD2	TRBJ2-3	CAITSASGTDTQYF	TGTGCCATCACCAGTGCTAGCGGGACAGATACGCAGTATTTT
-	TRBV29-1	TRBD1	TRBJ2-1	CSGMTGPGGNEQFF	TGCAGCGGCATGACAGGGCCAGGGGGTAATGAGCAGTTCTTC
-	TRBV10-3	TRBD1	TRBJ2-7	CAISQGVTYEQYF	TGTGCCATCAGCCAGGGGGTAACCTACGAGCAGTACTTC
-	TRBV7-2	TRBD2	TRBJ2-7	CASSLVLAGTTTSYEQYF	TGTGCCAGCAGCTTAGTGCTAGCGGGAACTACAACGAGCTACGAGCAGTACTTC
-	TRBV11-3	-	TRBJ2-1	CASSRGGHLRVLQFF	TGTGCCAGCAGCCGTGGGGGACACCTGCGGGTTTTGCAGTTCTTC
-	TRBV6-5	TRBD1	TRBJ2-2	CASRWGQGSSGELFF	TGTGCCAGCCGTTGGGGACAGGGATCTTCCGGGGAGCTGTTTTTT
-	TRBV5-1	-	TRBJ2-7	CASSQQGILYEQYF	TGCGCCAGCAGCCAGCAGGGTATTCTCTACGAGCAGTACTTC
once	TRBV9	TRBD2	TRBJ2-1	CASSVYSSSGNLNGNEQFF	TGTGCCAGCAGCGTATATAGTTCTAGCGGGAACTTAAACGGCAATGAGCAGTTCTTC
-	TRBV6-5	-	TRBJ1-1	CASSFNRDTEAFF	TGTGCCAGCAGCTTCAACAGGGACACTGAAGCTTTCTTT
few	TRBV5-1	-	TRBJ2-2	CASTLQTRAGELFF	TGCGCCAGCACCCTTCAAACTAGAGCCGGGGAGCTGTTTTTT
-	TRBV19	-	TRBJ1-3	CASSRRGTGNTIYF	TGTGCCAGTAGTCGCCGGGGAACTGGAAACACCATATATTTT
-	TRBV30	-	TRBJ1-2	CAWSRSDRPGYTF	TGTGCCTGGAGTCGAAGCGACAGGCCTGGCTACACCTTC
-	TRBV4-1	TRBD2	TRBJ2-7	CASSQASGPRAYEQYF	TGCGCCAGCAGCCAAGCTAGCGGGCCCAGGGCCTACGAGCAGTACTTC
-	TRBV7-3	-	TRBJ2-1	CASSPNIQGYNEQFF	TGTGCCAGCAGCCCTAATATCCAGGGCTACAATGAGCAGTTCTTC
-	TRBV7-6	-	TRBJ2-7	CASSKMAGVSSYEQYF	TGTGCCAGCAGCAAAATGGCAGGGGTTAGCTCCTACGAGCAGTACTTC
few	TRBV5-1	-	TRBJ1-2	CASSLEQGIRGYTF	TGCGCCAGCAGCTTGGAGCAGGGAATCAGGGGCTACACCTTC
once	TRBV19	-	TRBJ2-1	CASRGGPGLYNEQFF	TGTGCCAGTAGGGGGGGGCCAGGGCTATACAATGAGCAGTTCTTC
-	TRBV19	TRBD1	TRBJ1-2	CASSRDRVDYGYTF	TGTGCCAGTAGTAGAGACAGGGTGGACTATGGCTACACCTTC
-	TRBV7-2	-	TRBJ2-7	CASSRGRASDSYEQYF	TGTGCCAGCAGCCGCGGCAGGGCTAGCGATTCCTACGAGCAGTACTTC
-	TRBV7-8	TRBD1	TRBJ2-7	CASSLEGQGSYEQYF	TGTGCCAGCAGCTTAGAGGGACAGGGGTCCTACGAGCAGTACTTC
once	TRBV25-1	TRBD2	TRBJ2-1	CASRGTSGRAAPYNEQFF	TGTGCCAGCAGGGGGACTAGCGGGAGGGCCGCCCCCTACAATGAGCAGTTCTTC